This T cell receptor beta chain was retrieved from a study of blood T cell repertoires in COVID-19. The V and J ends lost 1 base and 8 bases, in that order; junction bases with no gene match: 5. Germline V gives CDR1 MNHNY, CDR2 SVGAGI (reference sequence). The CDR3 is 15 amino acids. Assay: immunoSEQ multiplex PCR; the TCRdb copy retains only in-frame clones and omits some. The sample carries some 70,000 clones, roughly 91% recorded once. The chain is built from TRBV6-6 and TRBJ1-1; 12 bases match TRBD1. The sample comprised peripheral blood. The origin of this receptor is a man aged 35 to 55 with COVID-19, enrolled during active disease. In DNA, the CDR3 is TGTGCCAGCAGTTACTTGGGACAGGGGGCGCAAGAAGCTTTCTTT. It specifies CASSYLGQGAQEAFF.